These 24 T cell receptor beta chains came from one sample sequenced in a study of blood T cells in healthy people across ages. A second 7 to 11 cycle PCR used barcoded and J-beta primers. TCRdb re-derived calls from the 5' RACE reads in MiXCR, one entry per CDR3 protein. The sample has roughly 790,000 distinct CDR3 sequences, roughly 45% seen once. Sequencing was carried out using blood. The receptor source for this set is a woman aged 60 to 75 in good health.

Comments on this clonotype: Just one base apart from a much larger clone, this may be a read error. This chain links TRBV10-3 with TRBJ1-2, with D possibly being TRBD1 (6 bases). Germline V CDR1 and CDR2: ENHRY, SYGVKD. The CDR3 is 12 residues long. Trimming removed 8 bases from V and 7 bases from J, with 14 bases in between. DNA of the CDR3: TGTGCCATCGGCAGGGGAGGTGGTGGCTACACCTTC. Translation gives CAIGRGGGGYTF.

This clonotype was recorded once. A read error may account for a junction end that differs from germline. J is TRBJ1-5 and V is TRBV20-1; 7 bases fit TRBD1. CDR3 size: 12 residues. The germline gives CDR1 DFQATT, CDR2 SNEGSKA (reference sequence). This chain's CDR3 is CSATGVNQPQHF. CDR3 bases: TGCAGCGCTACAGGGGTGAATCAGCCCCAGCATTTT.

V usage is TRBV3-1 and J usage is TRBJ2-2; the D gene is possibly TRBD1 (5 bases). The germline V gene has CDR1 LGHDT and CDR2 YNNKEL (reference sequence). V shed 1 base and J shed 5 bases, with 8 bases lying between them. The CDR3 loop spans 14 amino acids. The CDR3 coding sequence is TGTGCCAGCAGCCAAGGGGGCGCGACCGGGGAGCTGTTTTTT. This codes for CASSQGGATGELFF.

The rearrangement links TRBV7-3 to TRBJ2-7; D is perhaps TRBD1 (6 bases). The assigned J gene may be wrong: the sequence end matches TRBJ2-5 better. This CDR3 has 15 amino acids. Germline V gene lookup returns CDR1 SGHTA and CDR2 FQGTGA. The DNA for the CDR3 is TGTGCCAGCAGCTTAACGGGACAAACTAAAGAGACCCAGTACTTC. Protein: CASSLTGQTKETQYF.

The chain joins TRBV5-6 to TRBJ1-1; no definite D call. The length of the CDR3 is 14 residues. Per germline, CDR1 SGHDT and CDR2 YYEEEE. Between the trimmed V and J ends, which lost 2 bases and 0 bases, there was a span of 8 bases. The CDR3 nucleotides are TGTGCCAGCAGCTTACGAGATTTGAACACTGAAGCTTTCTTT. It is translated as CASSLRDLNTEAFF.

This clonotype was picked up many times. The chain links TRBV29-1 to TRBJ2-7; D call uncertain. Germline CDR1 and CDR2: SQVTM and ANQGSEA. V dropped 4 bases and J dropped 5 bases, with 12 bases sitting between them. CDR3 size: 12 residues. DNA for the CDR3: TGCAGCGTTGGGCTTGGGTCGGACGAGCAGTACTTC. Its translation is CSVGLGSDEQYF.

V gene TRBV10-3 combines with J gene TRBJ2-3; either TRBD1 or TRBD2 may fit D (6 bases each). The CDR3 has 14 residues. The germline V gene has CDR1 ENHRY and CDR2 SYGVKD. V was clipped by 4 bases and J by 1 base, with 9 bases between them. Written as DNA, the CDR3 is TGTGCCATCAGTGTTGGGGGGCGCACAGATACGCAGTATTTT. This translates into CAISVGGRTDTQYF.

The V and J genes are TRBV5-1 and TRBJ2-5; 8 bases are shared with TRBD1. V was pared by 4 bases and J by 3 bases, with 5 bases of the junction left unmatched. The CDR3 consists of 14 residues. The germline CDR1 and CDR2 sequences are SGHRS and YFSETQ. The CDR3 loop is CASSMDRVEETQYF. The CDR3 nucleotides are TGCGCCAGCAGCATGGACAGGGTGGAAGAGACCCAGTACTTC.

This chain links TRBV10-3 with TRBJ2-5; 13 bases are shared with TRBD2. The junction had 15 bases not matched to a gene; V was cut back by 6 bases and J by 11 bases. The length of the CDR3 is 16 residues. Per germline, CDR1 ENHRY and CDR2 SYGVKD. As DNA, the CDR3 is TGTGCCATCAGCCGAACTAGCGGGAGGGCCTTAAATGAGCAGTACTTC. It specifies CAISRTSGRALNEQYF.

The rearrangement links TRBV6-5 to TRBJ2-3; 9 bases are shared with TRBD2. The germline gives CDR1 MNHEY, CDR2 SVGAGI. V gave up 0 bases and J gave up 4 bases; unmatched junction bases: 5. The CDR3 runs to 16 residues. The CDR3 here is CASSYSPTSGADTQYF. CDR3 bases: TGTGCCAGCAGTTACTCCCCGACTAGCGGCGCAGATACGCAGTATTTT.

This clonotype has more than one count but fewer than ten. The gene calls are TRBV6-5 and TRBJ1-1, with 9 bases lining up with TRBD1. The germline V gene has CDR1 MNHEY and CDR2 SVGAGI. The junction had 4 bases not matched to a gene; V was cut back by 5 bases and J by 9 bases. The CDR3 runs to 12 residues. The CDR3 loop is CASSRGQGKAFF. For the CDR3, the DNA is TGTGCCAGCAGTCGGGGACAGGGAAAAGCTTTCTTT.

CDR3 sequence: CASSFRDGYEQYF. The CDR3 nucleotides are TGTGCCAGCAGCTTCCGGGACGGCTACGAGCAGTACTTC. The genes are TRBV7-9 and TRBJ2-7, with D tentatively TRBD1 or TRBD2 (5 bases each). V lost 3 bases, J lost 3 bases, and 9 bases lay in between. CDR1 is SEHNR and CDR2 is FQNEAQ in the germline V gene (reference sequence). The CDR3 has 13 amino acids.

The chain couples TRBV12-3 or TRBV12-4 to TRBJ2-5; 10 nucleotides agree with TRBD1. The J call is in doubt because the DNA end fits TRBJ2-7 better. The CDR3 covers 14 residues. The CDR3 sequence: CASSLGGQGDEQYF. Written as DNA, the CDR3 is TGTGCCAGCAGTTTGGGAGGACAGGGGGACGAGCAGTACTTC.

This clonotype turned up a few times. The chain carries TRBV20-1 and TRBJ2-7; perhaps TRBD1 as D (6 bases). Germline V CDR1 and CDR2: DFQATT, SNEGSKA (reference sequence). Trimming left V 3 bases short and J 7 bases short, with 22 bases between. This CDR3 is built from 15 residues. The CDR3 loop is CSASTQQGFRIEQYF. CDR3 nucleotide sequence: TGCAGTGCTAGTACTCAACAGGGTTTTCGTATTGAGCAGTACTTC.

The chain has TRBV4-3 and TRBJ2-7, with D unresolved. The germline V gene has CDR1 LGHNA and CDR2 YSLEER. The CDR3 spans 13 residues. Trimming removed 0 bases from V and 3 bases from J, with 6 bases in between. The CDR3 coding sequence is TGCGCCAGCAGCCAAGAACTGTTCTACGAGCAGTACTTC. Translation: CASSQELFYEQYF.

The CDR3 is CASSETDLSYGYTF. In nucleotides, the CDR3 is TGTGCCAGCAGTGAAACCGATTTGTCCTATGGCTACACCTTC. The rearrangement joins TRBV6-1 to TRBJ1-2; D is unclear. Trimming shortened V by 2 bases and J by 4 bases, and 11 bases separated the two germline ends. Germline CDR1 is MNHNS and CDR2 is SASEGT. There are 14 residues in the CDR3.

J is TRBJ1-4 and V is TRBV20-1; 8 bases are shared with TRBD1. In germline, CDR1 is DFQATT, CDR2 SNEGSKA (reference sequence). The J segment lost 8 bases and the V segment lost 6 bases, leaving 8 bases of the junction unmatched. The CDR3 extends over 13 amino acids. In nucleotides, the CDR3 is TGCAGTGCCGTAGGACAGGGACACGAAAAACTGTTTTTT. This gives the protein CSAVGQGHEKLFF.

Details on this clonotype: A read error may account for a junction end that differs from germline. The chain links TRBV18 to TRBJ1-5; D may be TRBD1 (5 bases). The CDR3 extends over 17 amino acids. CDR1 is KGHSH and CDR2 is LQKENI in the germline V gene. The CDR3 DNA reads TGTGCCTGCTCACCAGGGAGCGGAGAGGGCGGCAATCAGCCCCAGCATTTT. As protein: CACSPGSGEGGNQPQHF. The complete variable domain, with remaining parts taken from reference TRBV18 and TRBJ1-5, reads NAGVMQNPRHLVRRRGQEARLRCSPMKGHSHVYWYRQLPEEGLKFMVYLQKENIIDESGMPKERFSAEFPKEGPSILRIQQVVRGDSAAYFCACSPGSGEGGNQPQHFGDGTRLSIL.

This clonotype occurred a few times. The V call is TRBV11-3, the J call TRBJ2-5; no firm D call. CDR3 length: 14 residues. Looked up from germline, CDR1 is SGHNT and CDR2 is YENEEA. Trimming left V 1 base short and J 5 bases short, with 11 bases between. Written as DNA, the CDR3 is TGTGCCAGCAGCTTAGGGTCGAGCCCGGAGACCCAGTACTTC. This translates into CASSLGSSPETQYF.

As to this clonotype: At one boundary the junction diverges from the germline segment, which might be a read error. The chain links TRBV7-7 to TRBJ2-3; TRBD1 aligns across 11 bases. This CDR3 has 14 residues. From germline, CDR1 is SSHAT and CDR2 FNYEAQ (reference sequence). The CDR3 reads CASSKDRGQDTQYF. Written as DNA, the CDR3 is TGTGCTAGCAGTAAGGACAGGGGGCAAGATACGCAGTATTTT.

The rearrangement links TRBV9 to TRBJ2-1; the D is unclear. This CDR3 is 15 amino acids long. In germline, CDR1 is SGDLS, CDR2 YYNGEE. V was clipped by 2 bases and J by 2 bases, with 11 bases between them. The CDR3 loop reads CASSVRSLPYNEQFF. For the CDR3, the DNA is TGTGCCAGCAGCGTTAGATCGCTTCCCTACAATGAGCAGTTCTTC.

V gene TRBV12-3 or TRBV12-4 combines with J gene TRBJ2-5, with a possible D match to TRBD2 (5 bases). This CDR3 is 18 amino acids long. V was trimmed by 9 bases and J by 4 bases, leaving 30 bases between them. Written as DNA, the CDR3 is TGTGCCAGTCTTAGCCCTACCAGAGAGGGCGGCTCGGGAGAGACCCAGTACTTC. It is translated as CASLSPTREGGSGETQYF.

CDR3 sequence (DNA): TGTGCCAGCAGTGACGGCGCGGGAGGAGGGGATACGCAGTATTTT. Translation gives CASSDGAGGGDTQYF. The chain carries TRBV6-4 and TRBJ2-3; 8 nucleotides line up with TRBD2. The V segment lost 2 bases and the J segment 6 bases; nucleotides outside the gene matches: 7. The V gene's germline CDR1 is MRHNA and CDR2 SNTAGT. CDR3 length: 15 residues.

CDR3 amino acids: CASSYALAGEQFF. CDR3 DNA: TGCGCCAGCAGCTATGCACTAGCGGGTGAGCAGTTCTTC. The chain links TRBV5-1 to TRBJ2-1, with 9 bases identical to TRBD2. J was trimmed by 9 bases and V by 3 bases; bases with no gene match: 4. Germline lookup yields CDR1 SGHRS and CDR2 YFSETQ. The CDR3 consists of 13 residues.